What follows are 10 T cell receptor beta chains derived from one specimen sequenced in a study of T-cell memory formation after mild COVID-19. TCRdb independently ran MiXCR on the 5' RACE reads; one entry per CDR3 protein. The table lists around 370,000 distinct CDR3 sequences, roughly 21% of them singletons. The sequenced material came from PBMCs or a T cell subset sorted from them (not recorded which). The receptors derive from an adult woman who had mild COVID-19 (a few samples of this study predate the infection). Cell type and time point are not known.

The chain combines TRBV7-9 with TRBJ1-5, with D maybe TRBD1 (5 bases). V dropped 1 base and J dropped 4 bases, with 11 bases sitting between them. The CDR3 has 15 amino acids. Per the germline V gene, CDR1 is SEHNR and CDR2 is FQNEAQ (reference sequence). The CDR3 region has the DNA TGTGCCAGCAGCTTAGATCTGGGGCTTAATCAGCCCCAGCATTTT. Protein product: CASSLDLGLNQPQHF.

The DNA of the CDR3 is TGTGCCACCAGCAGAGATTTCGGGGGGGCCAACGAGCAGTACTTC. Translation gives CATSRDFGGANEQYF. The rearrangement uses TRBV15 and TRBJ2-7, with 8 bases lining up with TRBD2. There are 15 residues in the CDR3. After removal of 0 bases from V and 5 bases from J, the junction contained 6 bases not matched to a gene. CDR1 and CDR2 from the germline V gene are LNHNV and YYDKDF (reference sequence).

The CDR3 is CASSPSGTGYGYTF. The DNA for the CDR3 is TGTGCCAGCAGCCCCTCTGGGACAGGCTATGGCTACACCTTC. The rearrangement links TRBV7-6 to TRBJ1-2; 8 bases map to TRBD1. The germline V gene has CDR1 SGHVS and CDR2 FNYEAQ. V gave up 5 bases and J gave up 4 bases; unmatched junction bases: 6. CDR3 length: 14 residues.

The chain is built from TRBV12-3 or TRBV12-4 and TRBJ2-5, with 9 bases aligning to TRBD1. J was trimmed by 3 bases and V by 6 bases; bases with no gene match: 20. This CDR3 spans 19 amino acids. The CDR3 region is CASRRMGQGSLAGEETQYF. CDR3 in DNA: TGTGCCAGCAGAAGGATGGGACAGGGAAGTCTGGCTGGGGAAGAGACCCAGTACTTC.

This chain connects TRBV29-1 to TRBJ2-3; D remains unclear. CDR3 size: 14 residues. V lost 5 bases and J 3 bases, leaving 15 bases between the germline ends. Per germline, CDR1 SQVTM and CDR2 ANQGSEA. CDR3 protein: CSVSSRADTDTQYF. The CDR3 nucleotides read TGCAGCGTTAGCAGTCGGGCTGATACAGATACGCAGTATTTT.

This clonotype was observed at least ten times. The chain is built from TRBV20-1 and TRBJ2-1; TRBD2 might be the D (6 bases). The CDR3 covers 14 residues. The V gene lost 0 bases and the J gene lost 4 bases, with 10 bases spanning the gap. Germline-derived CDR1 and CDR2 are DFQATT and SNEGSKA (reference sequence). CDR3 coding DNA: TGCAGTGCTAGAGATTTGCGGGGATACAATGAGCAGTTCTTC. Residues: CSARDLRGYNEQFF.

The chain employs TRBV12-3 or TRBV12-4 and TRBJ2-1, with TRBD1 matching 8 bases. The CDR3 contains 12 residues. J was trimmed by 9 bases and V by 5 bases; bases with no gene match: 3. In DNA form, the CDR3 reads TGTGCCAGCAGTCGGACAGGGACTGAGCAGTTCTTC. Translating gives CASSRTGTEQFF.

This clonotype turned up a few times. This sequence joins TRBV12-3 or TRBV12-4 and TRBJ2-7, with 7 bases that match TRBD2. The J segment lost 4 bases and the V segment lost 3 bases, leaving 9 bases of the junction unmatched. The CDR3 contains 15 residues. The CDR3 nucleotides read TGTGCCAGCAGTTTGGTACAGACTAGCTCGTACGAGCAGTACTTC. Protein product: CASSLVQTSSYEQYF.

This clonotype was picked up a small number of times. The J gene is TRBJ2-2, the V gene TRBV6-5, with D maybe TRBD1 (6 bases). The CDR3 is 13 amino acids. Germline values: CDR1 MNHEY, CDR2 SVGAGI. The V and J ends lost 7 bases and 5 bases respectively, with 11 bases between them. CDR3 loop: CASTPGATGELFF. The CDR3 DNA sequence: TGTGCCAGCACCCCAGGGGCAACCGGGGAGCTGTTTTTT.

The chain employs TRBV28 and TRBJ1-1; no definite D call. CDR3 length equals 10 residues. Per the germline V gene, CDR1 is MDHEN and CDR2 is SYDVKM. The DNA of the CDR3 is TGTGTTAGTATTGGTACTGAAGCTTTCTTT. The encoded protein is CVSIGTEAFF.